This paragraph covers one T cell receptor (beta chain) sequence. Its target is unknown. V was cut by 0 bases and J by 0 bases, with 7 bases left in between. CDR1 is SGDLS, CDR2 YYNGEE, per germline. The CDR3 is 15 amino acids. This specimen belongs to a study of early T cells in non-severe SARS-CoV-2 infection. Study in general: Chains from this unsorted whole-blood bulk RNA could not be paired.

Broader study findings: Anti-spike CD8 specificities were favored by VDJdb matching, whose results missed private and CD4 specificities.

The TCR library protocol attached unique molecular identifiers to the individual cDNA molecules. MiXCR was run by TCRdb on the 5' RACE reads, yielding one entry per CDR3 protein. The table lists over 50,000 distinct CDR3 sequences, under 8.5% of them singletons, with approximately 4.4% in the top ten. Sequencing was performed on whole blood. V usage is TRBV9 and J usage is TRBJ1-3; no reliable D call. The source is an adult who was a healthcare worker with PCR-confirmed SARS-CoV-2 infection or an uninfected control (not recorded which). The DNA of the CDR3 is TGTGCCAGCAGCGTAGAAGTTAACTCTGGAAACACCATATATTTT. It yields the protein CASSVEVNSGNTIYF.